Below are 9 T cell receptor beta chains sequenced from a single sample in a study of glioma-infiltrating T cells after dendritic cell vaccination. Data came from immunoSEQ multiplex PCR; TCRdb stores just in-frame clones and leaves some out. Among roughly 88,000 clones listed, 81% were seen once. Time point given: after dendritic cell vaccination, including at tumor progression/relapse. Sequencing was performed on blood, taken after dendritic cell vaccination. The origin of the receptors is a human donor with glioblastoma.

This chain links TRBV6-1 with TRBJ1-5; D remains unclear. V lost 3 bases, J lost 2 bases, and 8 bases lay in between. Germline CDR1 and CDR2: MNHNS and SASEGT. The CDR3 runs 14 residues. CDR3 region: CASSEAARNQPQHF. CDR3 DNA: TGTGCCAGCAGTGAGGCCGCTCGCAATCAGCCCCAGCATTTT.

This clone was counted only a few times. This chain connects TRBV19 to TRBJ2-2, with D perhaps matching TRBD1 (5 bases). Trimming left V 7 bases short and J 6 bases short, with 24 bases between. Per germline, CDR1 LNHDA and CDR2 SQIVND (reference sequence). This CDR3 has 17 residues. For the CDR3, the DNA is TGTGCCAGTAATCCCGACAGTAGGAGTATCCATCCCGGGGAGCTGTTTTTT. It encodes CASNPDSRSIHPGELFF.

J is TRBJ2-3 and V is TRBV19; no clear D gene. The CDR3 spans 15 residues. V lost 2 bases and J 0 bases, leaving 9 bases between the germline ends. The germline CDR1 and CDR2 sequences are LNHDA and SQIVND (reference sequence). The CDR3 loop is CASSIQVPSTDTQYF. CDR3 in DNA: TGTGCCAGTAGTATACAGGTACCTAGCACAGATACGCAGTATTTT.

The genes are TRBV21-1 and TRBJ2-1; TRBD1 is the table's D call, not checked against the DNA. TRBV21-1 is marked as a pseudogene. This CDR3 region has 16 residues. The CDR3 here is CASSSQTGRNNNEQFF. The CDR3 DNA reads TGTGCCAGCAGCTCCCAGACAGGGCGTAATAACAATGAGCAGTTCTTC.

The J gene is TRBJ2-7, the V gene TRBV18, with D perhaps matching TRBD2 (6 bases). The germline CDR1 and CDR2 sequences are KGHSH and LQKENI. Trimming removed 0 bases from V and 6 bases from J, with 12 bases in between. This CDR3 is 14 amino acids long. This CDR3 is CASSPPGGRVEQYV. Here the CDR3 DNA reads TGTGCCAGCTCACCACCGGGGGGTCGGGTCGAGCAGTACGTC.

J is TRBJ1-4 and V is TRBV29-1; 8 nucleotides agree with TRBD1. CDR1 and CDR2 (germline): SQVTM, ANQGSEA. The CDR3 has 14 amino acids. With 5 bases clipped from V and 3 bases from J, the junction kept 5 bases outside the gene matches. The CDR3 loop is CSVQKDRANEKLFF. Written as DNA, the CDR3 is TGCAGCGTTCAAAAGGACAGGGCTAATGAAAAACTGTTTTTT. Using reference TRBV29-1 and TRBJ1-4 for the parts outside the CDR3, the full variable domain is SAVISQKPSRDICQRGTSLTIQCQVDSQVTMMFWYRQQPGQSLTLIATANQGSEATYESGFVIDKFPISRPNLTFSTLTVSNMSPEDSSIYLCSVQKDRANEKLFFGSGTQLSVL.

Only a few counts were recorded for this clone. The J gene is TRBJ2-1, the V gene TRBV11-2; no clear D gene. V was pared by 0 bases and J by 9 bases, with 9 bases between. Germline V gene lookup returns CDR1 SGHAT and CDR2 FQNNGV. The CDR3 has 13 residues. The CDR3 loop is CASSLDIRSEQFF. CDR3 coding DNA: TGTGCCAGCAGCTTAGATATAAGGAGTGAGCAGTTCTTC.

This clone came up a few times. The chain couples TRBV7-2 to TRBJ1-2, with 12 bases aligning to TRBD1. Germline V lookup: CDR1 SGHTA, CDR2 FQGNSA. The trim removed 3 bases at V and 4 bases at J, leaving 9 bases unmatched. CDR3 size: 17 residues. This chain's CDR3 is CASSFGTGGMDSYGYTF. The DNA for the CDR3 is TGTGCCAGCAGCTTTGGGACAGGGGGCATGGATAGCTATGGCTACACCTTC.

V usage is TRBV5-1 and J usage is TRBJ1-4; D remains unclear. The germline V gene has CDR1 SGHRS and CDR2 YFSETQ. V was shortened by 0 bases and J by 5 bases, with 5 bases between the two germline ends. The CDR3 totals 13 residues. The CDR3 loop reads CASSLDTNEKLFF. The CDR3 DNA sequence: TGCGCCAGCAGCTTGGACACAAATGAAAAACTGTTTTTT.